This T cell receptor beta chain is from a study of cytomegalovirus exposure and HLA in healthy donors. Repertoires were generated with immunoSEQ multiplex PCR, while TCRdb's copy carries only in-frame clones and drops some. The sample has almost 200,000 clones, roughly 81% seen once. As regards this clone: Antigen specificity is unknown.

The junction had 2 bases not matched to a gene; V was cut back by 4 bases and J by 2 bases. The CDR3 totals 13 residues. CDR1 and CDR2 from the germline V gene are SGHRS and YFSETQ. Findings and limits, study-wide: Many donors carried some public TCRs, although rarity characterized most TCR sequences. It was about 180 TCR beta chains that were listed as cytomegalovirus-associated.

The chain couples TRBV5-1 to TRBJ2-7; 8 bases match TRBD2. The sequencing input was PBMCs. The source of this sequence is a woman aged 25 to 39 in good health and CMV-seronegative. CDR3 amino acids: CASSRGLAYEQYF. The CDR3 nucleotides read TGCGCCAGCAGCAGGGGACTAGCCTACGAGCAGTACTTC.